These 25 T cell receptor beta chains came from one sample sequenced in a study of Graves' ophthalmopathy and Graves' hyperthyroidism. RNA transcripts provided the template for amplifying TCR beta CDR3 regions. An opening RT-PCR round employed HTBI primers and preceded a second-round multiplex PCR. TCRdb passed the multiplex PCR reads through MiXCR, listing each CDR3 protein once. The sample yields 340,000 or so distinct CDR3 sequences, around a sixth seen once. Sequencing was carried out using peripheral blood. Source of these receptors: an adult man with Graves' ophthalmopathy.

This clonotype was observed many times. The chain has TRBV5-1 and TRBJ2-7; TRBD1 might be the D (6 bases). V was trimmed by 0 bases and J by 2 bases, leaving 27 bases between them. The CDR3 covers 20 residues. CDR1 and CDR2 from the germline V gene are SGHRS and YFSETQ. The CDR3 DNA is TGCGCCAGCAGCTTGGCCGTATTTTCGGGACACGAAAGGAACCCCTACGAGCAGTACTTC. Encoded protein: CASSLAVFSGHERNPYEQYF.

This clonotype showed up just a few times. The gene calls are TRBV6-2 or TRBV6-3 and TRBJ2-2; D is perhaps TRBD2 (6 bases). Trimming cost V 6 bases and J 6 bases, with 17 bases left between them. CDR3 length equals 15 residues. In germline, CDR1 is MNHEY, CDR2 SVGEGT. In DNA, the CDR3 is TGTGCCAGCAGACGTAGCGGTGGGGGGTCCGGGGAGCTGTTTTTT. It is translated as CASRRSGGGSGELFF.

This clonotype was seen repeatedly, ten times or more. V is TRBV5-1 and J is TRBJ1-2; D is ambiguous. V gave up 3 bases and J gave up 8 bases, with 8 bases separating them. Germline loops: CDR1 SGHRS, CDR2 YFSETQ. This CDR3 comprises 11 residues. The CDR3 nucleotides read TGCGCCAGCAGCTCGACGGAAGGCTACACCTTC. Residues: CASSSTEGYTF. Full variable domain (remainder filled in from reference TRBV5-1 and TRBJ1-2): KAGVTQTPRYLIKTRGQQVTLSCSPISGHRSVSWYQQTPGQGLQFLFEYFSETQRNKGNFPGRFSGRQFSNSRSEMNVSTLELGDSALYLCASSSTEGYTFGSGTRLTVV.

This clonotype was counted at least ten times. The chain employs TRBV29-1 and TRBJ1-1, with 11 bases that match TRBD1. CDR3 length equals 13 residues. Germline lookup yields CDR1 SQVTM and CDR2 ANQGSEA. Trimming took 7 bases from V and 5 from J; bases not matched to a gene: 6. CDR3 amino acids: CSAGQGASTEAFF. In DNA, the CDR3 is TGCAGCGCCGGACAGGGGGCGAGTACTGAAGCTTTCTTT.

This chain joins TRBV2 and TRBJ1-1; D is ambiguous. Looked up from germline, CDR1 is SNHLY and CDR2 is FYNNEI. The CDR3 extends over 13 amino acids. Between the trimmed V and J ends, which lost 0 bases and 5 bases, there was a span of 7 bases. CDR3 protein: CASSEAGSTEAFF. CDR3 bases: TGTGCCAGCAGTGAAGCAGGGTCTACTGAAGCTTTCTTT.

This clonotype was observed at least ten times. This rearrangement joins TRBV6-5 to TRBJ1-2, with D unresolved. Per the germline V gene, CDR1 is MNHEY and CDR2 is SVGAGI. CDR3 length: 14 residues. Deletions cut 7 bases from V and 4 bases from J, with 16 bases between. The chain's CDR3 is CASIPSGEPYGYTF. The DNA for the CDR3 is TGTGCCAGCATCCCATCTGGGGAGCCCTATGGCTACACCTTC.

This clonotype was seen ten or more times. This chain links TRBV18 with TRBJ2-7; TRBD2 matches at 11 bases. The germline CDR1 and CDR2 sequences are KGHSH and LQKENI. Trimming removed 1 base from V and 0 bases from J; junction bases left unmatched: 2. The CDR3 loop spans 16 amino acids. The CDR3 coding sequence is TGTGCCAGCTCACCACAACTAGCGGGGGCCTCCTACGAGCAGTACTTC. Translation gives CASSPQLAGASYEQYF.

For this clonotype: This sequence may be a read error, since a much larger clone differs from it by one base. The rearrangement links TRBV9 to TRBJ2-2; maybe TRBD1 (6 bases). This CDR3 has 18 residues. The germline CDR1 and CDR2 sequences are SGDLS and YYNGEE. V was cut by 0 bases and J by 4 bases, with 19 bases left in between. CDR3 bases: TGTGCCAGCAGCGTAGTTCCAGGGGCGGTTCTCGGCACCGGGGAGCTGTTTTTT. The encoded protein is CASSVVPGAVLGTGELFF. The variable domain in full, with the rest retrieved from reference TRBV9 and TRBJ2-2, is DSGVTQTPKHLITATGQRVTLRCSPRSGDLSVYWYQQSLDQGLQFLIQYYNGEERAKGNILERFSAQQFPDLHSELNLSSLELGDSALYFCASSVVPGAVLGTGELFFGEGSRLTVL.

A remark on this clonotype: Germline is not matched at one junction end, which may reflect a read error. The DNA for the CDR3 is TGTGCCTGGAGCCCTTTCCGGACAGGGGGCAAGCAGTCCTTC. Its protein is CAWSPFRTGGKQSF. J is TRBJ2-7 and V is TRBV30; TRBD1 matches at 11 bases. This CDR3 comprises 14 residues. Germline CDR1 reads GTSNPN; CDR2 reads SVGIG (reference sequence).

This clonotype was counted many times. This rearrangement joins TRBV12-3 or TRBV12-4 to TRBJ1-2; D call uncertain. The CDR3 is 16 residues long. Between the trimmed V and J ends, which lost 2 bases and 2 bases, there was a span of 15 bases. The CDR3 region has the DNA TGTGCCAGCAGTTTATGGTCGGTGGATCCGAACTATGGCTACACCTTC. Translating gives CASSLWSVDPNYGYTF.

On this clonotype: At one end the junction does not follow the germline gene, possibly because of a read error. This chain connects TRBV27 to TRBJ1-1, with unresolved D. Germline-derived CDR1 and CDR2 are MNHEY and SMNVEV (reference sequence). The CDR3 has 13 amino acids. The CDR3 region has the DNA TGTGTCAGCAGTATCACGTTAGGGACTGAAGCTTTCTTT. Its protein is CVSSITLGTEAFF.

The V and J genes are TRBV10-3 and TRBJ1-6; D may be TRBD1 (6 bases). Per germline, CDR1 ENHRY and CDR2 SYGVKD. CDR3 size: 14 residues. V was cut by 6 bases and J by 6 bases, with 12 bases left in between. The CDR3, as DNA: TGTGCCATCAGCACCGGGACACCTAATTCACCCCTCCACTTT. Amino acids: CAISTGTPNSPLHF.

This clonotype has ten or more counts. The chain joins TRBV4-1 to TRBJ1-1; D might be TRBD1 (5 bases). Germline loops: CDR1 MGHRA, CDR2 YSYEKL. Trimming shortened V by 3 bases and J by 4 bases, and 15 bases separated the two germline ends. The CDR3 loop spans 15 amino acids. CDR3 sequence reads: CASSHSRGETTEAFF. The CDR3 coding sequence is TGCGCCAGCAGCCACAGCCGAGGGGAGACCACTGAAGCTTTCTTT.

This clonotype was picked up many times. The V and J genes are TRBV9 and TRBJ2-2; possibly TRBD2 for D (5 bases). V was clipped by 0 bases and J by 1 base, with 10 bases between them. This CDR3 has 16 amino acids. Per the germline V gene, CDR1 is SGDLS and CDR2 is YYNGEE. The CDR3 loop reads CASSVVTGLNTGELFF. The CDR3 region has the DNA TGTGCCAGCAGCGTAGTTACGGGATTGAACACCGGGGAGCTGTTTTTT.

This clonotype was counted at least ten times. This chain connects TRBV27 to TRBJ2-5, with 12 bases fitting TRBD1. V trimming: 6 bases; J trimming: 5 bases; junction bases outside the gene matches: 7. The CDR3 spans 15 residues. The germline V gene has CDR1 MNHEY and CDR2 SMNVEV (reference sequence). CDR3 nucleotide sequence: TGTGCCAGCAGCTCGCCGGGACAGGGGGCTGAGACCCAGTACTTC. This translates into CASSSPGQGAETQYF.

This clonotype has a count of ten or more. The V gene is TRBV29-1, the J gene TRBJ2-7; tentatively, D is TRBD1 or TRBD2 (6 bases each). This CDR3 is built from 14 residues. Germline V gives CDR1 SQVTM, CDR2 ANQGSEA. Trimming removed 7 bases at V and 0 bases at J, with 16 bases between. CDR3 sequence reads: CSAEGGPNSYEQYF. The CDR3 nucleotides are TGCAGCGCAGAGGGGGGACCCAACTCCTACGAGCAGTACTTC.

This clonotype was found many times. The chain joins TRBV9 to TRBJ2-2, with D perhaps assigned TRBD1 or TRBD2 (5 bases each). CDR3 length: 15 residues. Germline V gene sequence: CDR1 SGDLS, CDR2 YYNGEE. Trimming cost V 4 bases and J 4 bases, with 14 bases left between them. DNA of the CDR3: TGTGCCAGCAGCCCCGACGTGGGGGTCACCGGGGAGCTGTTTTTT. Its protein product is CASSPDVGVTGELFF.

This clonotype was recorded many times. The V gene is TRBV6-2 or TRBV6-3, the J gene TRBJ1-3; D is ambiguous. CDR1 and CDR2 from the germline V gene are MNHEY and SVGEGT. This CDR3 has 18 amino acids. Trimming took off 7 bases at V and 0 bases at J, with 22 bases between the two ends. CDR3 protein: CASIPPASSISSGNTIYF. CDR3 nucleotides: TGTGCCAGCATCCCCCCGGCATCCTCTATATCCTCTGGAAACACCATATATTTT.

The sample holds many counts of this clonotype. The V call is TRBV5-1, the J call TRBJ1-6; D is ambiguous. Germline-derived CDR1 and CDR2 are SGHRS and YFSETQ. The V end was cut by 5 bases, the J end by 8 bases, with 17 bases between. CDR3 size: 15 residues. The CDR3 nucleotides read TGCGCCAGCAGTCAGGACGGACCGATTTATTCACCCCTCCACTTT. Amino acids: CASSQDGPIYSPLHF.

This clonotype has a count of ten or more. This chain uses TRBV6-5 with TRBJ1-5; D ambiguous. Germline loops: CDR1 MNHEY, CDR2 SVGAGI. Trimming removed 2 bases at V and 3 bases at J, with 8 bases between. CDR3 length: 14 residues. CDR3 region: CASSYRTANQPQHF. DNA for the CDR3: TGTGCCAGCAGTTACCGGACCGCCAATCAGCCCCAGCATTTT.

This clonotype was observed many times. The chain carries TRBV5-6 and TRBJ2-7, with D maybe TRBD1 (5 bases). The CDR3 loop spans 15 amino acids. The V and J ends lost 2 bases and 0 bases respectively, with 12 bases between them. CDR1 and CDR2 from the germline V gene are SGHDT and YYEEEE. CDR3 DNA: TGTGCCAGCAGCTTCCCAGGGATCAGCTCCTACGAGCAGTACTTC. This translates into CASSFPGISSYEQYF.

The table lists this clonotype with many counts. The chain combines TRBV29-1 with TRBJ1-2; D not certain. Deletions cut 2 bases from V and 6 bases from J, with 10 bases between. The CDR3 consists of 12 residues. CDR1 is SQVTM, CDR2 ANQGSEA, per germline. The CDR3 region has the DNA TGCAGCGTTGAAACGGGGTTCCATGGCTACACCTTC. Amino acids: CSVETGFHGYTF.

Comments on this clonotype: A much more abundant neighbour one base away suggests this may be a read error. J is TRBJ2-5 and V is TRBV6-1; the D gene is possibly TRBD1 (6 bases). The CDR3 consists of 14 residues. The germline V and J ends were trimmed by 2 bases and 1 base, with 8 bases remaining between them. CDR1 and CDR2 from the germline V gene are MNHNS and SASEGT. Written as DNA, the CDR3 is TGTGCCAGCAGTGAAAACAGGGTCCAAGAGACCCAGTACTTC. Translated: CASSENRVQETQYF.

Written as DNA, the CDR3 is TGTGCCAGCAGTGAAAGTGGGGCCTACGAGCAGTACTTC. Its translation is CASSESGAYEQYF. This chain links TRBV2 with TRBJ2-7; D call uncertain. V shed 2 bases and J shed 2 bases, with 7 bases lying between them. Germline V gene lookup returns CDR1 SNHLY and CDR2 FYNNEI. The CDR3 consists of 13 residues.

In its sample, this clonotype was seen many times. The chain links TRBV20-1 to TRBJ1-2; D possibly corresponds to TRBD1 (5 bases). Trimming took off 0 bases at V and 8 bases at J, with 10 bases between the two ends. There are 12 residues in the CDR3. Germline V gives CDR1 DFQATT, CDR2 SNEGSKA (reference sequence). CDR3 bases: TGCAGTGCTAGAGAGGCAGGGAAAGGCTACACCTTC. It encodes CSAREAGKGYTF.